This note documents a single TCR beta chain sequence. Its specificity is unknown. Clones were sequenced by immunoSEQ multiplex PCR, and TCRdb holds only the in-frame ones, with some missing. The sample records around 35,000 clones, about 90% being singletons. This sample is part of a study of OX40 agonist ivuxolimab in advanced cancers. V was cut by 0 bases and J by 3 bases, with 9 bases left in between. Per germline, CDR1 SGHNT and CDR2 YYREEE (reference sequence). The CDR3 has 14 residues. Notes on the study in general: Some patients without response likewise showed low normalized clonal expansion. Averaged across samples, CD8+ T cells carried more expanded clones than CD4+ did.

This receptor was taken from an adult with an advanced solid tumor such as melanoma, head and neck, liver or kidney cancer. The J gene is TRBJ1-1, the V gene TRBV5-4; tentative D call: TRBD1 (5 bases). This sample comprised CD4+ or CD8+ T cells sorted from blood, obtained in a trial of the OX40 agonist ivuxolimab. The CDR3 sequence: CASSLEPGDTEAFF. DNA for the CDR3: TGTGCCAGCAGCTTGGAGCCGGGGGACACTGAAGCTTTCTTT. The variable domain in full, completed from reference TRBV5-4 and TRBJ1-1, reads ETGVTQSPTHLIKTRGQQVTLRCSSQSGHNTVSWYQQALGQGPQFIFQYYREEENGRGNFPPRFSGLQFPNYSSELNVNALELDDSALYLCASSLEPGDTEAFFGQGTRLTVV.